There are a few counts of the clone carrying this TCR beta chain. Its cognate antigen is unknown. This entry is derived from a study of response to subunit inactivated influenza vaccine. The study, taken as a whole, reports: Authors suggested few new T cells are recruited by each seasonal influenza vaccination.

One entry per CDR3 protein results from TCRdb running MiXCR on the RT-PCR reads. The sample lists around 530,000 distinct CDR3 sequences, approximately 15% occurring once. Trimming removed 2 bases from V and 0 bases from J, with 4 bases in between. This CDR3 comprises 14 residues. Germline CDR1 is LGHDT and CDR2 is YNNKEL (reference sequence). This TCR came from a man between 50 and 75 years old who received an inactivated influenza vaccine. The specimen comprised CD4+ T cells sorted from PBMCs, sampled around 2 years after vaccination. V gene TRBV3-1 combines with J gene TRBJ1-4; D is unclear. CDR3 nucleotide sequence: TGTGCCAGCAGCCAAATGGCAACTAATGAAAAACTGTTTTTT. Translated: CASSQMATNEKLFF.